A single T cell receptor (beta chain) is shown here with its context. The antigen is unknown. CDR1 is MNHNY and CDR2 is SVGAGI in the germline V gene (reference sequence). The CDR3 has 12 residues. J gave up 6 bases and V 9 bases, and 8 bases lay outside the gene matches. This entry belongs to a study of shared clonotypes between healthy human individuals. General observations from the study: In having few donors, the study represented limited genetic and exposure-history diversity. Donor clonotype sharing was expected to depend on sequencing depth. Non-shared clonotypes displayed generation probabilities falling below those of clonotypes present in all four donors.

The split of CD4+ cells yielded CD45RA+ naive and CD45RA-negative memory subsets. Repertoires were generated with immunoSEQ multiplex PCR, while TCRdb's copy carries only in-frame clones and drops some. The top ten hold around 0.14% of the sample, which has about 2.4 million clones, more than 90% seen once. The J gene is TRBJ2-7, the V gene TRBV6-6, with 7 bases matching TRBD1. The source of this sequence is a man younger than 35 in good health. Specimen: naive CD4+ T cells sorted from blood. Noted subset: CD45RA+ positively selected. CDR3 sequence: CASSTGKGEQYF. CDR3 nucleotides: TGTGCCAGTTCGACAGGGAAAGGCGAGCAGTACTTC.